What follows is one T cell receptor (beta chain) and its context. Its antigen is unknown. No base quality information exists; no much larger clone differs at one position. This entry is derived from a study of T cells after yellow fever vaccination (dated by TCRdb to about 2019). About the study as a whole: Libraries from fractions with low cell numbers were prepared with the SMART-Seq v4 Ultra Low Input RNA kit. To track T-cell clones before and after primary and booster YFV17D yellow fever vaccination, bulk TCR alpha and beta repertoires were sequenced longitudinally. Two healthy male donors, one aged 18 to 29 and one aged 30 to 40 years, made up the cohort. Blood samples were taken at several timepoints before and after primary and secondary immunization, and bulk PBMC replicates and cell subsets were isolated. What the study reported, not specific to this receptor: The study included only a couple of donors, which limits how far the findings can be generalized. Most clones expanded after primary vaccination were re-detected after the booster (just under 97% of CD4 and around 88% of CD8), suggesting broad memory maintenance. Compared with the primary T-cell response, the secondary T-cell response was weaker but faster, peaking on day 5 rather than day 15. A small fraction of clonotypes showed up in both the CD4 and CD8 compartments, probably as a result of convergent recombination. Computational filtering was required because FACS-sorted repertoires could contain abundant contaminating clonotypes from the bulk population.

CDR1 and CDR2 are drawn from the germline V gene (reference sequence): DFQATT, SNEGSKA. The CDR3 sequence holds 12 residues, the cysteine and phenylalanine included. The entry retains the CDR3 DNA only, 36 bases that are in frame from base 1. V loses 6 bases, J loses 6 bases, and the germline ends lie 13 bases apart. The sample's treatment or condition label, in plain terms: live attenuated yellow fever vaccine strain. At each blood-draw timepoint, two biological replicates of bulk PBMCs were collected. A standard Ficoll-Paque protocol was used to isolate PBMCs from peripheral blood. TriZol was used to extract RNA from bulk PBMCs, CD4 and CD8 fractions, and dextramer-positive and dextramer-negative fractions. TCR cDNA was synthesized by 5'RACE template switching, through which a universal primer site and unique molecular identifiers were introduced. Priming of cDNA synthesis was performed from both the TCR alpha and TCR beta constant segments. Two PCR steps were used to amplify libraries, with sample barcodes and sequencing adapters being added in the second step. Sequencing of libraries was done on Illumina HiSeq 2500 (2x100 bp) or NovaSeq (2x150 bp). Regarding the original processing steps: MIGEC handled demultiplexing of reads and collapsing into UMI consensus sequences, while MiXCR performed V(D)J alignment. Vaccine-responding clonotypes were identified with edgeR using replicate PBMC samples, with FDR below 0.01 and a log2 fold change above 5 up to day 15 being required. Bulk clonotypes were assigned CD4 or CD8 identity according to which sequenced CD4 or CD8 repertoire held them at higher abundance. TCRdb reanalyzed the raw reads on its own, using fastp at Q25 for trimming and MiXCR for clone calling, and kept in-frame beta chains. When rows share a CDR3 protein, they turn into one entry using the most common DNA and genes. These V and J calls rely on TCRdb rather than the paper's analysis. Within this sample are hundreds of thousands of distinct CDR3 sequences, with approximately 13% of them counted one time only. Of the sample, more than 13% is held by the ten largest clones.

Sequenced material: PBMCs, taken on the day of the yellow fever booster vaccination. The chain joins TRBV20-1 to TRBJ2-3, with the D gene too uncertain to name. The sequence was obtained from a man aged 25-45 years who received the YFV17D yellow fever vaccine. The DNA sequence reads TGCAGTGCCATCCCCGGGCTGGATACGCAGTATTTT. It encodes CSAIPGLDTQYF.